A single sample is the source of the 5 T cell receptor beta chains below, sequenced in a study of CD8 T cells in ankylosing spondylitis. MiXCR was run by TCRdb on the 5' RACE reads, yielding one entry per CDR3 protein. Among around 890,000 distinct CDR3 sequences listed, about 12% were seen once. Study conclusions and caveats: Several highly homologous variants formed a TCR beta motif that appeared characteristic of ankylosing spondylitis blood.

For these receptors, no antigen is known. The sequenced sample consisted of blood, either unsorted or a sorted T cell fraction (not recorded which). These receptors all come from a male donor with ankylosing spondylitis.

The genes are TRBV20-1 and TRBJ1-6; no clear D. The CDR3 covers 16 residues. Trimming cost V 6 bases and J 0 bases, with 15 bases left between them. CDR1 is DFQATT, CDR2 SNEGSKA, per germline (reference sequence). CDR3 sequence reads: CSASRGGSSYNSPLHF. The CDR3 DNA reads as TGCAGTGCCAGTAGAGGTGGGAGCTCCTATAATTCACCCCTCCACTTT.

This clonotype was seen more than once but under ten times. The chain combines TRBV7-8 with TRBJ2-2, with 8 positions matching TRBD1. Germline loops: CDR1 SGHVS, CDR2 FQNEAQ. CDR3 size: 17 residues. V was clipped by 2 bases and J by 4 bases; unmatched bases: 9. CDR3 residues: CASSLFHRGAGTGELFF. CDR3 bases: TGTGCCAGCAGCTTATTTCACAGGGGGGCGGGCACCGGGGAGCTGTTTTTT.

At least ten counts were recorded for this clonotype. The rearrangement uses TRBV10-3 and TRBJ2-5, with unresolved D. The germline gives CDR1 ENHRY, CDR2 SYGVKD. The CDR3 contains 13 residues. V lost 0 bases and J lost 4, with 6 bases in between. CDR3 sequence: CAISESWGETQYF. The DNA of the CDR3 is TGTGCCATCAGTGAGTCCTGGGGAGAGACCCAGTACTTC.

This clonotype occurred many times. The V gene is TRBV6-1, the J gene TRBJ1-5, with 7 nucleotides matching TRBD1. V dropped 5 bases and J dropped 4; count of bases not matched to a gene: 17. The CDR3 length is 18 residues. Germline loops: CDR1 MNHNS, CDR2 SASEGT. CDR3 loop: CASSPTGAGVGVNQPQHF. Here the CDR3 DNA reads TGTGCCAGCAGTCCTACAGGGGCTGGGGTCGGGGTTAATCAGCCCCAGCATTTT.

The chain links TRBV4-1 to TRBJ2-7, with D unclear. The CDR3 spans 15 residues. V was shortened by 1 base and J by 0 bases, with 10 bases between the two germline ends. Germline CDR1 and CDR2: MGHRA and YSYEKL. The CDR3, as DNA: TGCGCCAGCAGCCAAGGTCCAGGATTCTCCTACGAGCAGTACTTC. It translates to CASSQGPGFSYEQYF.